The 22 T cell receptor beta chains below were found in one sample sequenced in a study of tumor-infiltrating lymphocytes in primary liver carcinoma. The tissue used was unsorted bulk material of roughly 17-34 mg. RNA and DNA were co-extracted from it with the AllPrep DNA/RNA mini kit. Starting from 500 ng of total RNA, TCR beta cDNA was produced with a primer in the constant region. Modified slightly, ARM-PCR produced TCR beta libraries over three nested multiplex PCR rounds. Two initial PCR rounds of approximately 10 cycles each paired TRBV1-TRBV30 forward primers with a C-beta reverse primer. TCRdb re-analysed the multiplex PCR reads in MiXCR, keeping a single row per CDR3 protein. The data show 80,000 or so distinct CDR3 sequences, around 66% seen once. Sequencing was performed on tumor-adjacent normal liver tissue. The receptors shown here come from a man between 40 and 49 years old with primary liver carcinoma and hepatitis B virus infection.

This clonotype was detected many times. The V and J genes are TRBV13 and TRBJ2-3; D call uncertain. The germline V gene encodes CDR1 PRHDT and CDR2 FYEKMQ (reference sequence). CDR3 length: 13 residues. V was cut by 8 bases and J by 0 bases, with 9 bases left in between. The CDR3 DNA follows: TGTGCCAGCTTGGATTCGAGCACAGATACGCAGTATTTT. It specifies CASLDSSTDTQYF.

The table lists this clonotype with a few counts. The chain links TRBV30 to TRBJ1-5; 11 bases line up with TRBD1. Germline lookup yields CDR1 GTSNPN and CDR2 SVGIG (reference sequence). The V gene end was trimmed by 6 bases and the J gene end by 3 bases; junction bases not matched to a gene: 4. This CDR3 has 14 amino acids. CDR3 DNA: TGTGCCTGCCGAGGACAGGGGGCCAATCAGCCCCAGCATTTT. Protein: CACRGQGANQPQHF.

This clonotype has just one count. This chain connects TRBV28 to TRBJ2-6; D not certain. Germline V CDR1 and CDR2: MDHEN, SYDVKM. This CDR3 spans 15 amino acids. V lost 2 bases and J 0 bases, leaving 5 bases between the germline ends. The CDR3 DNA reads TGTGCCAGCAGTTTAAGGCTCTCTGGGGCCAACGTCCTGACTTTC. Translated: CASSLRLSGANVLTF.

In its sample, this clonotype was seen many times. The V gene is TRBV10-2, the J gene TRBJ2-3; no reliable D call. The V gene lost 8 bases and the J gene lost 8 bases, with 11 bases spanning the gap. This CDR3 is built from 11 residues. Germline-derived CDR1 and CDR2 are WSHSY and SAAADI. The CDR3: CASDGGATQYF. The CDR3 DNA reads as TGCGCCAGCGACGGCGGTGCTACGCAGTATTTT.

This clonotype was picked up many times. J is TRBJ2-7 and V is TRBV2, with 7 positions matching TRBD2. The germline CDR1 and CDR2 sequences are SNHLY and FYNNEI. Trimming cost V 6 bases and J 2 bases; bases outside gene matches: 4. This CDR3 is built from 13 residues. The CDR3 protein is CASSPAGAYEQYF. The CDR3 DNA follows: TGTGCCAGCAGCCCCGCGGGGGCCTACGAGCAGTACTTC.

A word on this clonotype: A read error may be the cause here, since a much bigger clone is one base away. The V call is TRBV28, the J call TRBJ1-3; D unclear. The CDR3 covers 15 residues. Germline lookup yields CDR1 MDHEN and CDR2 SYDVKM. The CDR3 DNA reads as TGTGTCAGCAGTTGGAATGCGAATGCGGGAAACACCATATATTTT. Translated, it gives CVSSWNANAGNTIYF.

A word on this clonotype: One end of the junction does not line up with germline, which may come from a read error. This chain uses TRBV4-3 with TRBJ2-7; 8 nucleotides line up with TRBD2. CDR1 and CDR2 (germline): LGHNA, YSLEER. This CDR3 region has 15 residues. This chain's CDR3 is CASSQEAGGGNEQYF. CDR3 DNA sequence: TGTGCCAGCAGCCAAGAGGCGGGAGGAGGCAACGAGCAGTACTTC.

Comments on this clonotype: Mismatch with germline at one junction end may stem from a read error. V and J are TRBV4-3 and TRBJ2-7; the D is unclear. Germline CDR1 and CDR2: LGHNA and YSLEER. CDR3 length: 18 residues. CDR3 sequence reads: CASGQDHVAGDRSYEQYF. In DNA form, the CDR3 reads TGCGCCAGCGGCCAAGATCATGTAGCAGGAGACCGTAGCTACGAGCAGTACTTC.

To note about this clonotype: At one end, the junction sequence differs from germline, possibly due to a read error. This sequence joins TRBV4-1 and TRBJ2-5; D remains ambiguous. Per the germline V gene, CDR1 is MGHRA and CDR2 is YSYEKL. This CDR3 is 17 amino acids long. DNA of the CDR3: TGCGCCAGCAACCAAGATAGCAGAAATTACCCTCAAGAGACCCAGTACTTC. This encodes CASNQDSRNYPQETQYF.

This clonotype was found once. No conserved phenylalanine or tryptophan is present at the end of the CDR3, so a read error is the likely explanation. It is unclear where the CDR3 begins or ends on the DNA, so no DNA is shown, and the CDR3 is as TCRdb lists it. The V and J genes are TRBV6-6 and TRBJ2-7; TRBD2, the table's D call, lacks a check against the DNA. From its first to its last residue, the CDR3 has 15 amino acids. The germline gives CDR1 MNHNY, CDR2 SVGAGI (reference sequence). The CDR3 loop is CASRSSREVSYEQYS.

The chain is built from TRBV6-2 or TRBV6-3 and TRBJ2-5; 7 nucleotides agree with TRBD2. Losses at the gene ends were 4 bases for V and 8 bases for J; bases not matched to a gene: 7. CDR1 MNHEY and CDR2 SVGEGT come from the germline V gene. The CDR3 spans 13 residues. The CDR3 region has the DNA TGTGCCAGCAGTTCCGGACTAGTGAACACCCAGTACTTC. Translating it yields CASSSGLVNTQYF.

Remarks on this clonotype: The junction and the germline gene differ at one end; a read error may be behind it. This sequence joins TRBV4-1 and TRBJ1-5, with D perhaps TRBD1 (5 bases). CDR1 and CDR2 from the germline V gene are MGHRA and YSYEKL. This CDR3 contains 15 residues. Written as DNA, the CDR3 is TGCGCCAGCAGCCAAGACCATGGGGGAAATCAGTCCCAGCACTTT. Protein product: CASSQDHGGNQSQHF.

Turning to this clonotype: As the CDR3 is not closed by the conserved phenylalanine or tryptophan, this likely results from a read error. V gene TRBV12-3 or TRBV12-4 combines with J gene TRBJ2-7, with D perhaps matching TRBD2 (5 bases). This CDR3 has 12 amino acids. The CDR3 sequence: CATSHGGLEQYI. In DNA form, the CDR3 reads TGTGCCACCAGTCACGGAGGCCTCGAGCAGTACATC.

About this clonotype itself: At one boundary the junction diverges from the germline segment, which might be a read error. The chain recombines TRBV11-2 with TRBJ2-7, with D tentatively TRBD1 (6 bases). Germline CDR1 and CDR2: SGHAT and FQNNGV. CDR3 length: 15 residues. CDR3 region: CASSPGVDDSYKQYF. CDR3 DNA sequence: TGTGCCAGCAGCCCAGGGGTGGACGACTCCTACAAGCAGTACTTC.

This clonotype was recorded once. The chain has TRBV11-2 and TRBJ2-3; 9 bases agree with TRBD2. This CDR3 is built from 15 residues. Germline V gives CDR1 SGHAT, CDR2 FQNNGV. The V and J ends lost 2 bases and 10 bases, in that order; junction bases with no gene match: 10. The CDR3 nucleotides read TGTGCCAGCAGCTTACCGACTAGCGGACTTCCGGCGCAGTATTTT. It codes for CASSLPTSGLPAQYF.

Comment on this clonotype: The junction and the germline gene differ at one end; a read error may be behind it. The chain uses TRBV2 and TRBJ2-1; TRBD2 might be the D (6 bases). The CDR3 has 16 residues. Germline V gives CDR1 SNHLY, CDR2 FYNNEI. As DNA, the CDR3 is TGTGCCGGCAGTGAAGCGGAGGGGACCCTCTACAATGAGCAGTTCTTC. It yields the protein CAGSEAEGTLYNEQFF.

About this clonotype itself: Germline is not matched at one junction end, which may reflect a read error. The chain employs TRBV10-1 and TRBJ2-2; weak D call: TRBD2 (6 bases). This CDR3 region has 14 residues. The germline CDR1 and CDR2 sequences are WNHNN and SYGVQD (reference sequence). The CDR3 reads CASSPGTTTRELFF. DNA for the CDR3: TGCGCCAGCAGTCCCGGGACCACCACCCGGGAGCTATTTTTT.

With respect to this clonotype: This clone may be a read error of a much larger clone one base away. The chain uses TRBV6-2 or TRBV6-3 and TRBJ2-2; 9 bases align to TRBD1. This CDR3 comprises 17 residues. Germline V lookup: CDR1 MNHEY, CDR2 SVGEGT. The CDR3 loop reads CVSSYPTGGTKTGELFF. The CDR3 region has the DNA TGTGTCAGCAGTTACCCCACAGGGGGCACGAAGACCGGGGAGCTGTTTTTT.

The chain links TRBV7-9 to TRBJ2-3; D not certain. CDR1 and CDR2 from the germline V gene are SEHNR and FQNEAQ (reference sequence). The CDR3 length is 17 residues. V gave up 5 bases and J gave up 1 base, with 19 bases separating them. The CDR3 DNA reads as TGTGCCAGCAGCCGAGACGGGCAGAGGCATGGCACAGATACGCAGTATTTT. The encoded protein is CASSRDGQRHGTDTQYF.

Note on this clonotype: This CDR3 is missing its conserved last phenylalanine or tryptophan, likely due to a read error. The rearrangement joins TRBV10-3 to TRBJ2-3; 8 positions agree with TRBD2. The length of the CDR3 is 14 residues. Germline CDR1 is ENHRY and CDR2 is SYGVKD. Losses at the gene ends were 6 bases for V and 4 bases for J; bases not matched to a gene: 6. In nucleotides, the CDR3 is TGTGCCATCAGAGACGTAGCGGGATCAGATACGCAGTATGTT. It specifies CAIRDVAGSDTQYV.

As to this clonotype: One end of the junction is discordant with germline, which a read error may explain. The V gene is TRBV10-2, the J gene TRBJ1-2; possibly TRBD1 for D (6 bases). Germline assignment: CDR1 WSHSY and CDR2 SAAADI. The CDR3 spans 21 residues. CDR3 coding DNA: TGCGCCGGCAGTGAGGGCTTAGTGTCGGGGGGCAGCCGAAGATTGGGTTATGGCTACACTTTC. Translation gives CAGSEGLVSGGSRRLGYGYTF.

This clonotype occurred a few times. The V gene is TRBV29-1, the J gene TRBJ2-7; 13 bases agree with TRBD2. V was pared by 4 bases and J by 5 bases, with 8 bases of the junction left unmatched. Germline V gives CDR1 SQVTM, CDR2 ANQGSEA. The CDR3 sequence is 15 residues long. The DNA of the CDR3 is TGCAGCGTTGGGGGGACTAGCGGGATTTTCAACGAGCAGTACTTC. Its translation: CSVGGTSGIFNEQYF.